Sequencing of this T cell receptor beta chain was carried out in a study of T cells after yellow fever vaccination. TCRdb ran MiXCR on the 5' RACE reads and lists one entry per CDR3 protein. Of more than 300,000 distinct CDR3 sequences listed, around 11% are singletons. This TCR was recovered from a man between 18 and 35 years old who received the YFV17D yellow fever vaccine. Sequences were derived from CD4+ T cells sorted from PBMCs, sampled 45 days after the yellow fever booster vaccination.

CDR3 region: CASTARRPDAGGYTF. The CDR3 DNA follows: TGTGCCAGCACCGCGCGGCGGCCGGATGCGGGGGGCTACACCTTC. The chain links TRBV6-5 to TRBJ1-2; D is undetermined. Trimming stripped 7 bases from V and 8 bases from J, with 23 bases between. The CDR3 totals 15 residues. Germline V CDR1 and CDR2: MNHEY, SVGAGI.